These 11 T cell receptor beta chains came from one sample sequenced in a study of T cells in Graves' hyperthyroidism and ophthalmopathy. From RNA transcripts, TCR beta CDR3 regions were amplified. During a first-round RT-PCR of the TCR CDR3, the HTBI primer set was used. TCRdb redid the calling of the multiplex PCR reads with MiXCR, one entry per CDR3 protein. This table has more than 500,000 distinct CDR3 sequences, roughly 16% appearing once. The sample taken for sequencing was blood. These receptors came from a woman in her twenties or thirties with Graves' ophthalmopathy.

This clonotype was found many times. The chain carries TRBV7-8 and TRBJ1-5; a weak D match, TRBD1 (6 bases). The CDR3 covers 15 residues. Trimming took 5 bases from V and 0 from J, leaving 11 bases between them. Germline values: CDR1 SGHVS, CDR2 FQNEAQ. CDR3 sequence (DNA): TGTGCCAGCAGCCTAGGGACATATAGCAATCAGCCCCAGCATTTT. Translating gives CASSLGTYSNQPQHF.

The table lists this clonotype with many counts. The chain couples TRBV28 to TRBJ1-2; TRBD1 agrees at 7 bases. The germline CDR1 and CDR2 sequences are MDHEN and SYDVKM. There are 14 residues in the CDR3. V was pared by 5 bases and J by 4 bases, with 7 bases of the junction left unmatched. This CDR3 is CASSKATGSYGYTF. The CDR3 DNA reads TGTGCCAGCAGTAAGGCGACAGGGAGCTATGGCTACACCTTC.

V usage is TRBV19 and J usage is TRBJ1-1; perhaps TRBD1 as D (5 bases). There are 14 residues in the CDR3. Trimming left V 5 bases short and J 4 bases short, with 14 bases between. Germline-derived CDR1 and CDR2 are LNHDA and SQIVND (reference sequence). DNA for the CDR3: TGTGCCAGTAGTCCCCGGGGCTCGGCCACTGAAGCTTTCTTT. Translation: CASSPRGSATEAFF. The complete variable domain, with remaining parts taken from reference TRBV19 and TRBJ1-1, reads DGGITQSPKYLFRKEGQNVTLSCEQNLNHDAMYWYRQDPGQGLRLIYYSQIVNDFQKGDIAEGYSVSREKKESFPLTVTSAQKNPTAFYLCASSPRGSATEAFFGQGTRLTVV.

This clonotype was found a few times. This chain uses TRBV15 with TRBJ2-2; D perhaps matches TRBD1 (7 bases). The CDR3 is 14 amino acids. The V end lost 8 bases, the J end lost 4 bases, and 14 bases lay between the germline ends. The germline V gene encodes CDR1 LNHNV and CDR2 YYDKDF (reference sequence). Here the CDR3 reads CATRRQGGTGELFF. The CDR3 region has the DNA TGTGCCACCCGTCGACAGGGAGGCACCGGGGAGCTGTTTTTT.

This clonotype was detected many times. The chain has TRBV20-1 and TRBJ2-7; either TRBD1 or TRBD2 may fit D (6 bases each). Trimming removed 8 bases from V and 1 base from J, with 18 bases in between. Germline V gene lookup returns CDR1 DFQATT and CDR2 SNEGSKA (reference sequence). This CDR3 has 14 residues. The DNA of the CDR3 is TGCAGTATCCTTGAGGGGGGAGTATCCTACGAGCAGTACTTC. Protein sequence: CSILEGGVSYEQYF.

This clonotype was counted a few times. The chain joins TRBV7-9 to TRBJ2-7, with a tentative D call TRBD2 (6 bases). Trimming took off 1 base at V and 2 bases at J, with 9 bases between the two ends. Per the germline V gene, CDR1 is SEHNR and CDR2 is FQNEAQ (reference sequence). The CDR3 extends over 14 amino acids. CDR3 DNA sequence: TGTGCCAGCAGCTTAGTCGGGACTCCCTACGAGCAGTACTTC. Translating gives CASSLVGTPYEQYF.

This chain joins TRBV5-1 and TRBJ2-1; D call uncertain. V was trimmed by 0 bases and J by 0 bases, leaving 10 bases between them. CDR1 SGHRS and CDR2 YFSETQ come from the germline V gene. CDR3 length: 16 residues. CDR3 amino acids: CASSLEGRNSYNEQFF. The CDR3 nucleotides read TGCGCCAGCAGCTTGGAAGGCAGAAACTCCTACAATGAGCAGTTCTTC.

Ten or more counts support this clonotype. J is TRBJ2-7 and V is TRBV3-1; D gene uncertain. This CDR3 has 13 residues. Germline values: CDR1 LGHDT, CDR2 YNNKEL (reference sequence). V was cut by 1 base and J by 3 bases, with 7 bases left in between. The CDR3: CASSQVRDYEQYF. For the CDR3, the DNA is TGTGCCAGCAGCCAAGTCCGAGACTACGAGCAGTACTTC.

The table lists this clonotype with a few counts. This chain links TRBV18 with TRBJ2-3; D remains ambiguous. The CDR3 is 14 residues long. Germline loops: CDR1 KGHSH, CDR2 LQKENI. Deletions cut 2 bases from V and 2 bases from J, with 8 bases between. In nucleotides, the CDR3 is TGTGCCAGCTCACCATTAAGCTACACAGATACGCAGTATTTT. Residues: CASSPLSYTDTQYF.

This chain joins TRBV6-1 and TRBJ2-6; D unresolved. This CDR3 spans 17 amino acids. Germline V gene data show CDR1 as MNHNS and CDR2 as SASEGT. V was trimmed by 5 bases and J by 3 bases, leaving 17 bases between them. The CDR3 loop reads CASSPDGNRVGANVLTF. CDR3 DNA: TGTGCCAGCAGTCCGGATGGGAATAGGGTTGGGGCCAACGTCCTGACTTTC.

The chain couples TRBV27 to TRBJ1-6, with no clear D. The CDR3 covers 14 residues. The V end lost 3 bases, the J end lost 13 bases, and 16 bases lay between the germline ends. Germline CDR1 reads MNHEY; CDR2 reads SMNVEV (reference sequence). CDR3 in amino acids: CASSFGDTGLPLHF. The DNA for the CDR3 is TGTGCCAGCAGTTTCGGAGACACCGGGCTGCCCCTCCACTTT.